This T cell receptor (beta chain) derives from a study of Graves' ophthalmopathy and Graves' hyperthyroidism. Trimming cost V 7 bases and J 0 bases, with 17 bases left between them. Germline V gene data show CDR1 as WSHSY and CDR2 as SAAADI. This CDR3 spans 16 amino acids. Beta-chain TCR CDR3 regions were amplified from RNA transcripts. First-round RT-PCR with HTBI primers preceded a second-round multiplex PCR. One entry per CDR3 protein results from TCRdb running MiXCR on the multiplex PCR reads. Of around 590,000 distinct CDR3 sequences in the sample, roughly 39% were seen once. Included hyperthyroidism patients were aged 18 to 65 and newly diagnosed (under 2 months' duration). Patients with other autoimmune diseases, uncontrolled infections, pregnancy or lactation were excluded. Patients were diagnosed from clinical symptoms, serum thyroxine, TRAb, thyroid ultrasound and orbital computed tomography.

The specimen sequenced was peripheral blood or thyroid tissue (not recorded which). This receptor was obtained from an adult man with Graves' hyperthyroidism. This chain links TRBV10-2 with TRBJ2-3; D perhaps matches TRBD1 (6 bases). CDR3 sequence: CASTNPGAPSTDTQYF. As DNA, the CDR3 is TGCGCCAGCACCAACCCAGGGGCCCCTAGCACAGATACGCAGTATTTT.